These 3 T cell receptor beta chains originate from one sample sequenced in a study of cytomegalovirus exposure and HLA in healthy donors. In the PCR, 60 Vbeta and 13 Jbeta primers were used. Profiling relied on immunoSEQ multiplex PCR, and the TCRdb table lists in-frame clones only, not all of them. The top ten clones hold around 1.5% of a sample with 170,000 or so clones, 77% of them seen once. Sequenced input: PBMCs. The receptor source for this set is a woman aged 25 to 39 in good health and CMV-seropositive.

J is TRBJ2-2 and V is TRBV25-1; the match to TRBD1 covers 9 bases. The junction had 6 bases not matched to a gene; V was cut back by 0 bases and J by 4 bases. CDR3 length: 17 amino acids. Germline values: CDR1 MGHDK, CDR2 SYGVNS. In DNA, the CDR3 is TGTGCCAGCAGTGAATATTCGGGACAGGGCATCACCGGGGAGCTGTTTTTT. As protein: CASSEYSGQGITGELFF.

The V and J genes are TRBV27 and TRBJ2-7; maybe TRBD2 (5 bases). Germline V gene lookup returns CDR1 MNHEY and CDR2 SMNVEV (reference sequence). V gave up 6 bases and J gave up 0 bases, with 15 bases separating them. The CDR3 has 15 amino acids. The CDR3 is CASSFGVPLSYEQYF. The CDR3 region has the DNA TGTGCCAGCAGCTTCGGGGTTCCTCTCTCCTACGAGCAGTACTTC.

V is TRBV11-2 and J is TRBJ2-3; 12 bases map to TRBD2. The J segment lost 2 bases and the V segment lost 5 bases, leaving 5 bases of the junction unmatched. Germline values: CDR1 SGHAT, CDR2 FQNNGV. The CDR3 has 16 amino acids. The CDR3 spells CASSRTSGTITDTQYF. CDR3 DNA sequence: TGTGCCAGCAGCCGGACTAGCGGGACAATCACAGATACGCAGTATTTT.